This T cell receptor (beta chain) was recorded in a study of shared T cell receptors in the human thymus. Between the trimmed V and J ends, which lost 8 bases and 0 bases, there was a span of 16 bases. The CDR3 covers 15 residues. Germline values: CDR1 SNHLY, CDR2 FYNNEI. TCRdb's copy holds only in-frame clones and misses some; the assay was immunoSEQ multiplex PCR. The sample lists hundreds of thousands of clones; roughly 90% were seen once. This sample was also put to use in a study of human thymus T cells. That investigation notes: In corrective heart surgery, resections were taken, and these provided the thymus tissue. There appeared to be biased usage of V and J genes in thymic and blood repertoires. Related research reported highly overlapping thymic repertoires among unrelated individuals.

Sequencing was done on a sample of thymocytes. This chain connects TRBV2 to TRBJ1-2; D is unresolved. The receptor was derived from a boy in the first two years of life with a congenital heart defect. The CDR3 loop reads CASGDEGYTNYGYTF. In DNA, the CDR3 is TGTGCCAGCGGGGATGAGGGCTACACTAACTATGGCTACACCTTC.